Listed below are T cell receptor beta chains from one sample, sequenced in a study of CD8 T cells in Susac syndrome. TCRdb re-derived calls from the immunoSEQ multiplex PCR reads in MiXCR, one entry per CDR3 protein. Of about 210,000 distinct CDR3 sequences in the sample, about 95% were seen once. The sample taken for sequencing was CD4+ T cells from PBMCs. The receptor set was obtained from a human donor with multiple sclerosis. Both conserved end residues are part of each CDR3. D genes are given only for firm matches. Only some rows state a clone size, as once, few, many or a class for expanded clones.

D	V	J	size	DNA	CDR3
NA	TRBV20-1	TRBJ2-5	NA	TGCAGTGCGACCCAAAACGGAGCCCAAGAGACCCAGTACTTC	CSATQNGAQETQYF
NA	TRBV15	TRBJ1-1	NA	TGTGCCACCGGGGACGGGAACACTGAAGCTTTCTTT	CATGDGNTEAFF
TRBD2	TRBV3-1	TRBJ2-1	NA	TGTGCCAGCAGTCGCAGATTCGCGGGGGGCGGTGAGCAGTTCTTC	CASSRRFAGGGEQFF
NA	TRBV2	TRBJ1-6	NA	TGTGCCAGCGAGAACGGGCTCTCCTATAATTCACCCCTCCACTTT	CASENGLSYNSPLHF
NA	TRBV2	TRBJ1-1	NA	TGTGCCAGCAGAAAGGGTGCGAACACTGAAGCTTTCTTT	CASRKGANTEAFF
TRBD2	TRBV12-3/TRBV12-4	TRBJ2-5	NA	TGTGCCAGCAGGGGACTAGGGGAGGAGACCCAGTACTTC	CASRGLGEETQYF
NA	TRBV30	TRBJ2-1	NA	TGTGCCTGGAGTGTAAGCGTGAGCTCCTACAATGAGCAGTTCTTC	CAWSVSVSSYNEQFF
TRBD1	TRBV29-1	TRBJ1-3	NA	TGCAGCGTTGAACAGGGGGCGAATGGAAACACCATATATTTT	CSVEQGANGNTIYF
NA	TRBV10-3	TRBJ2-1	once	TGTGCCACCTCCGGGACGGAGAGCGATGAGCAGTTCTTC	CATSGTESDEQFF
NA	TRBV15	TRBJ2-5	NA	TGTGCCACTAGCCAGGAACAGGAGACCCAGTACTTC	CATSQEQETQYF
TRBD1	TRBV7-9	TRBJ1-2	NA	TGTGCCAGCAGCCTTTCCACCGGGACAGGGGAGGATGGCTACACCTTC	CASSLSTGTGEDGYTF
NA	TRBV23-1	TRBJ2-7	NA	TGCGCCAGCAGTCAATCGTCCTTAATATACGAGCAGTACTTC	CASSQSSLIYEQYF
NA	TRBV3-1	TRBJ1-1	NA	TGTGCCAGCAGCCTCGAGGACACTGAAGCTTTCTTT	CASSLEDTEAFF
NA	TRBV2	TRBJ1-4	NA	TGTGCCAGCTGGAGGGGATTCGCTAATGAAAAACTGTTTTTT	CASWRGFANEKLFF
TRBD1	TRBV5-4	TRBJ2-2	NA	TGTGCCAGCAGCAGGGCTCAGGGGGCTATCACCGGGGAGCTGTTTTTT	CASSRAQGAITGELFF
NA	TRBV18	TRBJ2-3	once	TGTGCCAGCTCATCGAGGATTAGCACAGATACGCAGTATTTT	CASSSRISTDTQYF
NA	TRBV7-9	TRBJ1-6	NA	TGTGCCAGCAGCCCTTCAGGGAGTTCACCCCTCCACTTT	CASSPSGSSPLHF
TRBD1	TRBV30	TRBJ1-1	few	TGTGCCTGGGGTCCACAGGGGTACACTGAAGCTTTCTTT	CAWGPQGYTEAFF
NA	TRBV20-1	TRBJ2-3	NA	TGCAGTGCTAGACCTCTGACAGATACGCAGTATTTT	CSARPLTDTQYF
NA	TRBV3-1	TRBJ1-1	NA	TGTGCCAGCAGCCTGACCGGGGCGACCACTGAAGCTTTCTTT	CASSLTGATTEAFF
NA	TRBV7-9	TRBJ1-2	NA	TGTGCCAGCAGCTTAGCCCTCGGTGGCTATGGCTACACCTTC	CASSLALGGYGYTF
NA	TRBV20-1	TRBJ2-7	NA	TGCAGTGCTCAGAGTCCCGACTCCTACGAGCAGTACTTC	CSAQSPDSYEQYF
NA	TRBV30	TRBJ2-3	NA	TGTGCCTGGACGTCCCTGCTGCTCAGGGGCACCGGAGATACGCAGTATTTT	CAWTSLLLRGTGDTQYF
TRBD2	TRBV30	TRBJ2-1	NA	TGTGCCTGGAGTGTGCTAGCGGGGGCCAGCGAGCAGTTCTTC	CAWSVLAGASEQFF
TRBD1	TRBV20-1	TRBJ1-2	NA	TGCAGTGCTAGCAGAGGACAGGCGTTCTATGGCTACACCTTC	CSASRGQAFYGYTF
NA	TRBV7-7	TRBJ2-3	NA	TGTGCTAGCAGCTCGACTCCAGCGGATACGCAGTATTTT	CASSSTPADTQYF
NA	TRBV7-8	TRBJ1-4	NA	TGTGCCAGCAGCTTAGTGGGCCCCACGGAAAAACTGTTTTTT	CASSLVGPTEKLFF
NA	TRBV7-2	TRBJ2-1	once	TGTGCCAGCAGCGCGGGGGCCTTTGGAAATGAGCAGTTCTTC	CASSAGAFGNEQFF
TRBD1	TRBV7-9	TRBJ1-4	NA	TGTGCCAGCAGCTTGTCCGGACAGGTTGAAAAACTGTTTTTT	CASSLSGQVEKLFF
NA	TRBV5-1	TRBJ1-5	once	TGCGCCAGCAGCGAACAGGGTGGGATTAATCAGCCCCAGCATTTT	CASSEQGGINQPQHF
NA	TRBV20-1	TRBJ1-1	NA	TGCAGTGCTGGGTCAAGGATGAACACTGAAGCTTTCTTT	CSAGSRMNTEAFF
NA	TRBV27	TRBJ1-2	NA	TGTGCCAGCAGTTTTCACTCTAACTATGGCTACACCTTC	CASSFHSNYGYTF
NA	TRBV30	TRBJ2-7	NA	TGTGCCTGGAGTGTACACGAGCAGTACTTC	CAWSVHEQYF
NA	TRBV20-1	TRBJ1-6	NA	TGCAGTGCTAGGCCGGACCTGGGGGATTCACCCCTCCACTTT	CSARPDLGDSPLHF
TRBD2	TRBV6-5	TRBJ2-3	NA	TGTGCCATCTCCCGGGGGGTTTCGGCAGATACGCAGTATTTT	CAISRGVSADTQYF
TRBD2	TRBV29-1	TRBJ2-1	NA	TGCAGCGTTGAATTAGGACTAGCGGGTCACAATGAGCAGTTCTTC	CSVELGLAGHNEQFF
NA	TRBV9	TRBJ2-1	NA	TGTGCCAGCAGCGAGGATGAGCAGTTCTTC	CASSEDEQFF
NA	TRBV12-5	TRBJ2-1	NA	TGTGCTAGTGCTTTCCATGAGCAGTTCTTC	CASAFHEQFF
TRBD2	TRBV20-1	TRBJ2-1	once	TGCAGTGCTAGAGATCTAGCGGTGTACAATGAGCAGTTCTTC	CSARDLAVYNEQFF
TRBD1	TRBV30	TRBJ1-2	NA	TGTGCCTGGATCTCGGGACAGGGCTCCGGCTACACCTTC	CAWISGQGSGYTF
NA	TRBV29-1	TRBJ1-2	NA	TGCAGCGTTGTAGGCCGAGGAAAGTTTAGCTACACCTTC	CSVVGRGKFSYTF
TRBD1	TRBV29-1	TRBJ1-2	NA	TGCAGCGTGGGACAGGCCTACTATGGCTACACCTTC	CSVGQAYYGYTF
NA	TRBV7-2	TRBJ2-5	NA	TGTGCCAGCAGCTCACTAGAAGAGACCCAGTACTTC	CASSSLEETQYF
NA	TRBV5-4	TRBJ1-2	NA	TGTGCCAGCAGCTCCGGACAAGGAGTAGGCTACACCTTC	CASSSGQGVGYTF